This T cell receptor beta chain was recorded in a study of cytomegalovirus exposure and HLA in healthy donors. PCR primers comprised 60 Vbeta and 13 Jbeta primers. Method: immunoSEQ multiplex PCR; TCRdb's copy keeps in-frame clones and lacks some. In the table there are over 60,000 clones, 60% to 75% of which are singletons. The CDR3 loop spans 15 amino acids. Germline V gene sequence: CDR1 MNHEY, CDR2 SVGAGI. V was clipped by 5 bases and J by 3 bases; unmatched bases: 7. The chain links TRBV6-5 to TRBJ1-2, with 9 bases aligning to TRBD1. This TCR came from a man between 65 and 85 years old in good health and CMV-seronegative. Input material: PBMCs. CDR3 loop: CASSHPGQGDYGYTF. The CDR3 nucleotides are TGTGCCAGCAGTCACCCGGGACAGGGAGACTATGGCTACACCTTC.